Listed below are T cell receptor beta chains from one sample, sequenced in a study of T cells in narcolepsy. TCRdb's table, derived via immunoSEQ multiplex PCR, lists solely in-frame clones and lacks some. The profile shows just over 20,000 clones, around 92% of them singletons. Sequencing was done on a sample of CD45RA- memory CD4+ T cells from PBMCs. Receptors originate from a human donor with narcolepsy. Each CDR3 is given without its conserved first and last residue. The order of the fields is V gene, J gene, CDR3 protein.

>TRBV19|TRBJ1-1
ASSPQGTQGTEAF
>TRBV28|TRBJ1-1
ASSSGMNTEAF
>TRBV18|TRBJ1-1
ASSPKIDGGHTEAF
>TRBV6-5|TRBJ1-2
ASSYSAYQPPYGYT
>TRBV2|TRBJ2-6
ASQGYGANVLT
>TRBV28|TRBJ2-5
ATLGQGRNQETQY
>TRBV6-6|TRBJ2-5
ASSWGLDQETQY
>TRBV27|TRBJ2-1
ASSLATSSYNEQF
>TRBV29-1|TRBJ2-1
SVLAAIPYNEQF
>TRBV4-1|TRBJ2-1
ASSQESDYNEQF
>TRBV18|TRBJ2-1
ASSPSRDNEQF
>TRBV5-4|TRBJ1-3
ASSPGGTGVSGNTIY
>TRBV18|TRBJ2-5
ASSPPVGSGETQY
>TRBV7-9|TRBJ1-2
ASSTGTGDYGYT
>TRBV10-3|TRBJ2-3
ATSPGVSTDTQY
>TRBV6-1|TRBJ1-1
GSGDTEAF
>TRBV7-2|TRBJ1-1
ASSLRTGTEIEAF
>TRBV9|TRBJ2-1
ASRRTSGTSNEQF
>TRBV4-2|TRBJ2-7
ASSQRLAGEFEQY
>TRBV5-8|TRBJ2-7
ASSFPTSGPYEQY
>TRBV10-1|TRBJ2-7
ASIKSSYEQY
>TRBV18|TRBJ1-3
ASSPEKGGNTIY
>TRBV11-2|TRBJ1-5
ASSFSSNQPQH
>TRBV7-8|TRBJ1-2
ASSSLEGYT
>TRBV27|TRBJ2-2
ASTSGTENTGELF
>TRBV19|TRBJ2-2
ASSIGWGRAGTGELF
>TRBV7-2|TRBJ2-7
ASSLHLGAGGGEQY
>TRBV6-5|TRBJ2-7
ASSYRREYSYEQY
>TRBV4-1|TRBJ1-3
ASSQDAGSGNTIY
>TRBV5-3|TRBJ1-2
ARSLRSGAPDDYGYT
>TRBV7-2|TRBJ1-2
ASSPGEGPYGYT
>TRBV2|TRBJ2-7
ASTSQGTREQY
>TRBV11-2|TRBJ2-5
ASSPSRNRRQETQY
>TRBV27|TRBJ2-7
ASASTREPYEQY
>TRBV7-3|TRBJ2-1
ASSPSGRTSGSNEQF
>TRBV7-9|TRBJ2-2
ASRPRTSGSWGELF
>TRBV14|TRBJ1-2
ASSLSTVWDYGYT
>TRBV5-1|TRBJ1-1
ASSSEPSGGTEAF
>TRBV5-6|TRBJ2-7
ASAPGLAGGLSKYEQY
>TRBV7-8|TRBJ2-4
ASSVTRELAKNIQY